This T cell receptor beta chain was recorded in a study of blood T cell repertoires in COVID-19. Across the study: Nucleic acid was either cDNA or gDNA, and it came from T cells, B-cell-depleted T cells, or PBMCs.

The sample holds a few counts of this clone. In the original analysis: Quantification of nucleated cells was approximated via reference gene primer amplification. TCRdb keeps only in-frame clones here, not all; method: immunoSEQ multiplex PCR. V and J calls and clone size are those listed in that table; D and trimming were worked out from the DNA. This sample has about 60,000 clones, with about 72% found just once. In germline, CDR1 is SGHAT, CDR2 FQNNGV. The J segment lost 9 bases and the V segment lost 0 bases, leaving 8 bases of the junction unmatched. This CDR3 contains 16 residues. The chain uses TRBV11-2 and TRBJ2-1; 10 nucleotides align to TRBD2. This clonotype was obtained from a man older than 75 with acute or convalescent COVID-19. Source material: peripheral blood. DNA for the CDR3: TGTGCCAGCAGCTTAGACGGGGCGGCTAGCGGGGGTGAGCAGTTCTTC. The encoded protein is CASSLDGAASGGEQFF.